This T cell receptor (beta chain) was found in a study of T cell responses to AZD1222 COVID-19 vaccine. Study-wide context: Pooling covered second doses at about 4 or about 12 weeks. Whole-study results and caveats: Donors were largely white British and mainly female; clonal diversity was possibly underestimated.

V shed 1 base, J shed 0 bases, and the junction held 8 bases outside the gene matches. The V gene's germline CDR1 is SQVTM and CDR2 ANQGSEA. CDR3 length equals 18 residues. In its sample, this clone was seen a few times. The antigen is undetermined. The protocol was immunoSEQ multiplex PCR, while the TCRdb copy is restricted to in-frame clones and leaves out a portion. Altogether approximately 60,000 clones are present, 76% being singletons, with the ten largest covering over 12%. The gene calls are TRBV29-1 and TRBJ2-6; 8 nucleotides agree with TRBD1. This specimen was peripheral blood, taken on day 0 of AZD1222 vaccination. The source is an adult in good health. This CDR3 reads CSVEGGTGGSSGANVLTF. CDR3 in DNA: TGCAGCGTTGAAGGGGGGACAGGAGGTTCCTCTGGGGCCAACGTCCTGACTTTC.